This T cell receptor beta chain originates from a study of T cell responses to AZD1222 COVID-19 vaccine. Whole-study findings and limits: Repertoire sampling happened only post peak T cell response.

CDR3 size: 15 residues. Germline values: CDR1 DFQATT, CDR2 SNEGSKA (reference sequence). Trimming took 3 bases from V and 3 from J, leaving 16 bases between them. The table came from immunoSEQ multiplex PCR; TCRdb's copy has only in-frame clones and leaves some out. The table records 120,000 or so clones, roughly 90% of them present only once. Comments on this clone: Its target is not known.

Sequencing was performed on peripheral blood, taken 28 days after the second AZD1222 dose. This receptor was obtained from an adult who received the AZD1222 COVID-19 vaccine. The chain carries TRBV20-1 and TRBJ2-3, with D uncertain. The CDR3 DNA reads TGCAGTGCTAGTCGGGCCGAGTCGGCGACAGATACGCAGTATTTT. It codes for CSASRAESATDTQYF.